This TCR beta chain was sequenced in a study of cytomegalovirus exposure and HLA in healthy donors. Study findings and constraints: Despite most TCR sequences being rare, some public TCRs occurred in many donors. CMV serostatus was the only recorded immune exposure for donors.

Details on this clone: The target antigen is unknown.

The PCR used 60 Vbeta and 13 Jbeta primers. Generated by immunoSEQ multiplex PCR, the TCRdb table keeps only in-frame clones and is missing some. The repertoire holds approximately 55,000 clones, with around 82% as singletons. The CDR3 consists of 13 residues. Per the germline V gene, CDR1 is SSHAT and CDR2 is FNYEAQ (reference sequence). The sequencing sample was made of PBMCs. This chain connects TRBV7-7 to TRBJ2-7, with D tentatively TRBD1 (6 bases). The source of this sequence is a boy younger than 18 in good health and CMV-seropositive. CDR3 loop: CASSRGALYEQYF. For the CDR3, the DNA is TGTGCTAGCTCCAGGGGCGCGCTCTACGAGCAGTACTTC.